This TCR beta chain was captured by sequencing in a study of cytomegalovirus exposure and HLA in healthy donors. V lost 1 base and J lost 6, with 10 bases in between. The CDR3 contains 13 residues. Germline lookup yields CDR1 SGHNT and CDR2 YYREEE (reference sequence). Primers included in the PCR were 60 Vbeta and 13 Jbeta primers. Profiling relied on immunoSEQ multiplex PCR, and the TCRdb table lists in-frame clones only, not all of them. Found here are 170,000 or so clones, roughly 86% of them singletons; the top ten hold more than 4%. The chain employs TRBV5-4 and TRBJ1-2; maybe TRBD1 (6 bases). The receptor's source is a girl aged 5-17 years in good health and CMV-seropositive. Sample: PBMCs. The CDR3 spells CASSLRAGDGYTF. CDR3 in DNA: TGTGCCAGCAGCTTGCGGGCAGGGGATGGCTACACCTTC. Together with reference TRBV5-4 and TRBJ1-2, the CDR3 gives the full variable domain: ETGVTQSPTHLIKTRGQQVTLRCSSQSGHNTVSWYQQALGQGPQFIFQYYREEENGRGNFPPRFSGLQFPNYSSELNVNALELDDSALYLCASSLRAGDGYTFGSGTRLTVV.